These 8 T cell receptor beta chains were sequenced from one sample in a study of liver allograft versus peripheral blood T cells. Across the study: Comparative analysis was performed on T cell receptor repertoires from transplanted livers and from recipients' peripheral blood.

TCRdb re-derived calls from the reads in MiXCR, one entry per CDR3 protein. The sample contains 7,000 to 9,000 distinct CDR3 sequences, roughly 18% of which appear only once. The receptors come from a human patient who had a liver transplant. Part of the T cell pool may stem from the graft donor.

The chain links TRBV7-2 to TRBJ1-1, with TRBD1 matching 12 bases. After removal of 5 bases from V and 1 base from J, the junction contained 8 bases not matched to a gene. Germline V gene lookup returns CDR1 SGHTA and CDR2 FQGNSA. The CDR3 runs to 17 residues. The CDR3 loop reads CASSPLGQGAGNTEAFF. The CDR3 region has the DNA TGTGCCAGCAGCCCATTGGGACAGGGGGCGGGGAACACTGAAGCTTTCTTT.

This clonotype is labeled as medium-sized (0.01 to 0.1%). The chain employs TRBV7-2 and TRBJ1-2, with 7 bases identical to TRBD1. J lost 6 bases, V lost 7 bases, and 8 bases had no gene match. Germline V gene data show CDR1 as SGHTA and CDR2 as FQGNSA. The CDR3 totals 13 residues. The CDR3 DNA is TGTGCCAGCAACCGGGACAGCGGAAATGGCTACACCTTC. Protein product: CASNRDSGNGYTF.

In its sample, this clonotype is medium-sized. The chain recombines TRBV28 with TRBJ1-1; TRBD1 matches at 10 bases. J gave up 5 bases and V 6 bases, and 6 bases lay outside the gene matches. This CDR3 is 14 amino acids long. CDR1 is MDHEN and CDR2 is SYDVKM in the germline V gene. The CDR3 here is CASSATGGRTEAFF. The CDR3 DNA is TGTGCCAGCAGCGCGACAGGGGGCCGAACTGAAGCTTTCTTT.

This clonotype is categorized as medium-sized (0.01 to 0.1%). The chain couples TRBV7-2 to TRBJ1-5; possible D gene TRBD1, 5 bases. The CDR3 is made up of 15 amino acids. Germline V gene sequence: CDR1 SGHTA, CDR2 FQGNSA. Trimming took 4 bases from V and 3 from J, leaving 13 bases between them. Written as DNA, the CDR3 is TGTGCCAGCAGCTCCGGGACGCTGTACAATCAGCCCCAGCATTTT. It translates to CASSSGTLYNQPQHF.

This clonotype was seen once. Just one base apart from a much larger clone, this may be a read error. The chain is built from TRBV30 and TRBJ1-6; D possibly corresponds to TRBD1 (6 bases). Trimming took off 4 bases at V and 8 bases at J, with 9 bases between the two ends. Germline CDR1 is GTSNPN and CDR2 is SVGIG (reference sequence). This CDR3 has 12 amino acids. The CDR3 DNA reads as TGTGCCTGGAACAGGGCTGATTCACCCCTCCACTTT. Its translation: CAWNRADSPLHF.

This clonotype is medium-sized (0.01 to 0.1%) in the sample. The genes are TRBV6-1 and TRBJ2-7, with D possibly matching TRBD1 (6 bases). This CDR3 spans 13 amino acids. V was pared by 1 base and J by 12 bases, with 16 bases between. Per the germline V gene, CDR1 is MNHNS and CDR2 is SASEGT. CDR3 sequence reads: CASSEGQQGSGYF. As DNA, the CDR3 is TGTGCCAGCAGTGAAGGTCAACAGGGATCTGGGTACTTC.

This clonotype was seen more than once but under ten times. The rearrangement uses TRBV11-1 and TRBJ1-1, with unresolved D. The V and J ends lost 4 bases and 1 base respectively, with 16 bases between them. The CDR3 loop spans 16 amino acids. Germline-derived CDR1 and CDR2 are SGHAT and FQDESV (reference sequence). The CDR3 bases are TGTGCCAGCAGCTACTGGGGAGGCTCTACGAACACTGAAGCTTTCTTT. Its translation: CASSYWGGSTNTEAFF. Using reference TRBV11-1 and TRBJ1-1 for the parts outside the CDR3, the full variable domain is EAEVAQSPRYKITEKSQAVAFWCDPISGHATLYWYRQILGQGPELLVQFQDESVVDDSQLPKDRFSAERLKGVDSTLKIQPAELGDSAMYLCASSYWGGSTNTEAFFGQGTRLTVV.

This clonotype is medium-sized by share. V usage is TRBV19 and J usage is TRBJ1-6; D is possibly TRBD1 (5 bases). The CDR3 contains 13 residues. V lost 4 bases and J lost 6, with 7 bases in between. The germline V gene encodes CDR1 LNHDA and CDR2 SQIVND (reference sequence). The DNA of the CDR3 is TGTGCCAGTAGTAGACAGAGTAATTCACCCCTCCACTTT. It encodes CASSRQSNSPLHF.